Shown below are 19 T cell receptor beta chains from a single sample sequenced in a study of blood T cells in healthy people across ages (dated by TCRdb to 2013 to 2016). Library construction relied on 5' RACE. For sequencing, an Illumina HiSeq 2500 was employed. A second PCR of roughly 7 to 11 cycles was performed with a sample-barcoded 5' primer and a J-beta primer mix. TCRdb's own reprocessing of the public reads used fastp at Q25 and MiXCR and kept productive beta chains. Each record represents a unique CDR3 protein, reported with the most common genes and DNA among its rows. The table for this sample lists about 1,800,000 distinct CDR3 sequences; roughly 27% of them were counted only once. The top ten clones comprise roughly 8% of the sample. Sequencing was carried out using blood. The receptors originated from a woman aged 25 to 39 in good health.

The V gene is TRBV4-1, the J gene TRBJ2-1; D is unresolved. The germline gives CDR1 MGHRA, CDR2 YSYEKL. The V end lost 1 base, the J end lost 7 bases, and 14 bases lay between the germline ends. The CDR3 totals 15 residues. The DNA of the CDR3 is TGCGCCAGCAGCCAAGTTACGACTCACGGAAATGAGCAGTTCTTC. Encoded protein: CASSQVTTHGNEQFF.

This clonotype was seen more than once but under ten times. The CDR3 DNA reads TGCGCCAGCAGCTTAGTAGCGGGGGGGCTGAAGACCCAGTACTTC. This codes for CASSLVAGGLKTQYF. The chain combines TRBV5-1 with TRBJ2-5; 11 bases are a match to TRBD2. The CDR3 totals 15 residues. Germline CDR1 is SGHRS and CDR2 is YFSETQ. The trim removed 2 bases at V and 6 bases at J, leaving 6 bases unmatched.

This sequence joins TRBV28 and TRBJ1-1; D is unclear. The CDR3 totals 12 residues. Germline CDR1 reads MDHEN; CDR2 reads SYDVKM. CDR3: CAAGGLNTEAFF. The DNA for the CDR3 is TGTGCGGCAGGAGGGTTGAACACTGAAGCTTTCTTT. Based on the CDR3 plus reference TRBV28 and TRBJ1-1, the full variable domain is DVKVTQSSRYLVKRTGEKVFLECVQDMDHENMFWYRQDPGLGLRLIYFSYDVKMKEKGDIPEGYSVSREKKERFSLILESASTNQTSMYLCAAGGLNTEAFFGQGTRLTVV.

This clonotype occurred many times. The gene calls are TRBV29-1 and TRBJ2-7, with 9 positions matching TRBD1. CDR3 size: 14 residues. Germline assignment: CDR1 SQVTM and CDR2 ANQGSEA. The V and J ends lost 5 bases and 1 base, in that order; junction bases with no gene match: 6. In DNA, the CDR3 is TGCAGCGTTCTCGGCGGGACAGGGTCCTACGAGCAGTACTTC. Its protein product is CSVLGGTGSYEQYF.

This clonotype was detected many times. The gene calls are TRBV7-2 and TRBJ2-5, with 10 bases lining up with TRBD2. The length of the CDR3 is 13 residues. V shed 2 bases and J 7 bases; nucleotides not matched to a gene: 1. Germline assignment: CDR1 SGHTA and CDR2 FQGNSA. The CDR3 protein is CASSLKRGGTQYF. CDR3 nucleotide sequence: TGTGCCAGCAGCTTAAAGCGGGGGGGGACCCAGTACTTC.

The V gene is TRBV4-2, the J gene TRBJ1-4; D may be TRBD1 (5 bases). The CDR3 runs 18 residues. CDR1 is LGHNA, CDR2 YNFKEQ, per germline. Trimming removed 0 bases at V and 10 bases at J, with 24 bases between. CDR3 loop: CASSQEFSVGTGTRKLFF. The CDR3 bases are TGTGCCAGCAGCCAAGAATTTTCCGTAGGGACGGGAACGCGAAAACTGTTTTTT.

This clonotype showed up many times. This sequence joins TRBV7-2 and TRBJ1-5; possible D gene TRBD1, 6 bases. The CDR3 is 15 amino acids. V was trimmed by 1 base and J by 5 bases, leaving 12 bases between them. Germline values: CDR1 SGHTA, CDR2 FQGNSA. CDR3 nucleotides: TGTGCCAGCAGCTTAGTATACAGGGCAGATCAGCCCCAGCATTTT. Translation: CASSLVYRADQPQHF.

This clonotype has more than one count but fewer than ten. The chain couples TRBV12-3 or TRBV12-4 to TRBJ2-2; D remains ambiguous. The CDR3 has 12 amino acids. Trimming removed 6 bases from V and 3 bases from J, with 5 bases in between. The CDR3 DNA sequence: TGTGCCAGCAGGATTCACACCGGGGAGCTGTTTTTT. This translates into CASRIHTGELFF.

Concerning this clonotype itself: A clone one base away is much larger, so this may be a read error. This chain uses TRBV6-8 with TRBJ2-4; TRBD2 is a possible D gene (5 bases). The V and J ends lost 4 bases and 15 bases respectively, with 19 bases between them. This CDR3 has 13 residues. Germline CDR1 is MNHGY and CDR2 is SAAAGT. Written as DNA, the CDR3 is TGTGCCAGCAGTTGTAAGAGGGTCTACGAGCGGTACTTC. Protein sequence: CASSCKRVYERYF.

The chain employs TRBV6-6 and TRBJ1-2, with D maybe TRBD1 (5 bases). This CDR3 spans 16 amino acids. Germline loops: CDR1 MNHNY, CDR2 SVGAGI (reference sequence). V lost 8 bases and J 1 base, leaving 20 bases between the germline ends. CDR3 in amino acids: CASALGGVGRNYGYTF. The CDR3 DNA reads as TGTGCCAGCGCCCTCGGGGGGGTAGGTCGTAACTATGGCTACACCTTC.

This clonotype was picked up a small number of times. The rearrangement links TRBV4-1 to TRBJ1-1; possibly TRBD1 for D (5 bases). V shed 1 base and J shed 4 bases, with 19 bases lying between them. CDR1 is MGHRA, CDR2 YSYEKL, per germline. This CDR3 is 17 amino acids long. This CDR3 is CASSQGQGVVVVTEAFF. The CDR3 bases are TGCGCCAGCAGCCAAGGGCAGGGAGTGGTTGTAGTCACTGAAGCTTTCTTT.

This clonotype was seen more than once but under ten times. V usage is TRBV7-2 and J usage is TRBJ2-1, with 13 bases identical to TRBD2. Germline CDR1 and CDR2: SGHTA and FQGNSA. This CDR3 spans 19 amino acids. Trimming removed 5 bases from V and 3 bases from J; junction bases left unmatched: 13. The CDR3 region is CASSAAGTSGTRFYNEQFF. CDR3 bases: TGTGCCAGCAGCGCAGCCGGGACTAGCGGGACTAGGTTCTACAATGAGCAGTTCTTC.

This clonotype was counted ten times or more. This rearrangement joins TRBV10-3 to TRBJ2-3, with 12 nucleotides matching TRBD2. V was clipped by 8 bases and J by 5 bases; unmatched bases: 8. CDR3 length: 15 amino acids. Germline-derived CDR1 and CDR2 are ENHRY and SYGVKD. CDR3 in amino acids: CAIGWASGGVDTQYF. DNA of the CDR3: TGTGCCATCGGTTGGGCTAGCGGGGGGGTAGATACGCAGTATTTT.

On this clonotype itself: The conserved phenylalanine or tryptophan normally closing the CDR3 is absent here, so this likely arose from a read error. This sequence joins TRBV6-1 and TRBJ2-7; 8 nucleotides agree with TRBD1. J gave up 7 bases and V 6 bases, and 5 bases lay outside the gene matches. The CDR3 spans 12 residues. CDR1 MNHNS and CDR2 SASEGT come from the germline V gene. CDR3 residues: CASRWDRNEQYL. The CDR3 region has the DNA TGTGCCAGCAGATGGGACAGGAATGAGCAGTACTTA.

This clonotype was seen ten or more times. The chain joins TRBV15 to TRBJ2-4; possibly TRBD1 or TRBD2 for D (6 bases each). The CDR3 loop spans 15 amino acids. From germline, CDR1 is LNHNV and CDR2 YYDKDF (reference sequence). V lost 5 bases to trimming and J lost 7 bases, with 18 bases between them. CDR3 coding DNA: TGTGCCACCAGCGGGGGCCAATTAGGGGGGAACATTCAGTACTTC. Protein product: CATSGGQLGGNIQYF.

This clonotype has a count of ten or more. V and J are TRBV7-2 and TRBJ1-2, with D possibly matching TRBD1 (5 bases). Trimming took 1 base from V and 1 from J, leaving 16 bases between them. Germline CDR1 reads SGHTA; CDR2 reads FQGNSA. CDR3 length equals 17 residues. The CDR3 sequence: CASSLGDFRERNYGYTF. CDR3 bases: TGTGCCAGCAGCTTAGGGGACTTCAGAGAGCGTAACTATGGCTACACCTTC.

About this clonotype itself: A much larger clone lies a single base off, so this may be a read error. The genes are TRBV20-1 and TRBJ2-1; unclear D gene. Germline assignment: CDR1 DFQATT and CDR2 SNEGSKA (reference sequence). CDR3 length: 13 residues. The CDR3 sequence: CNARVGRYNEQFF. CDR3 nucleotides: TGCAATGCTAGAGTTGGACGGTACAATGAGCAGTTCTTC.

This clonotype was seen more than once but under ten times. This chain connects TRBV6-5 to TRBJ2-1, with 14 bases matching TRBD2. From germline, CDR1 is MNHEY and CDR2 SVGAGI. The ends lost 0 bases at V and 2 bases at J; junction bases unmatched: 15. This CDR3 has 22 residues. CDR3 amino acids: CASSYSPTGTSGSTAAYNEQFF. DNA for the CDR3: TGTGCCAGCAGTTACTCGCCGACCGGGACTAGCGGGAGCACCGCTGCCTACAATGAGCAGTTCTTC.

This clonotype has a handful of counts. The chain carries TRBV7-9 and TRBJ2-1, with TRBD2 identical over 14 bases. V was pared by 5 bases and J by 7 bases, with 4 bases of the junction left unmatched. There are 15 residues in the CDR3. CDR1 is SEHNR, CDR2 FQNEAQ, per germline (reference sequence). In DNA, the CDR3 is TGTGCCAGCAGCCCCTGGACTAGCGGGAGGAATGAGCAGTTCTTC. Its protein is CASSPWTSGRNEQFF.